These 27 T cell receptor beta chains were sequenced from one sample in a study of response to subunit inactivated influenza vaccine. TCRdb called the RT-PCR reads again in MiXCR, with one record for every CDR3 protein. In the table there are a few hundred thousand distinct CDR3 sequences, 6% to 9% of which are singletons. The starting material was PBMCs from blood, obtained less than 25 months after vaccination. The origin of the receptors is a man between 50 and 69 years old who received an inactivated influenza vaccine.

This clonotype has just a few counts. This chain connects TRBV30 to TRBJ2-1; D ambiguous. In germline, CDR1 is GTSNPN, CDR2 SVGIG (reference sequence). Deletions cut 2 bases from V and 3 bases from J, with 8 bases between. This CDR3 spans 13 amino acids. CDR3 nucleotides: TGTGCCTGGAGTAAGGACGGCTACAATGAGCAGTTCTTC. Residues: CAWSKDGYNEQFF.

CDR3 in amino acids: CSAKTGTGWGYTF. CDR3 nucleotides: TGCAGTGCGAAGACCGGGACAGGATGGGGCTACACCTTC. The chain uses TRBV20-1 and TRBJ1-2, with 8 bases identical to TRBD1. Trimming took 6 bases from V and 8 from J; bases not matched to a gene: 11. The length of the CDR3 is 13 residues. Germline V CDR1 and CDR2: DFQATT, SNEGSKA (reference sequence).

J is TRBJ1-6 and V is TRBV20-1, with a tentative D call TRBD1 (6 bases). Trimming shortened V by 6 bases and J by 7 bases, and 7 bases separated the two germline ends. Germline CDR1 reads DFQATT; CDR2 reads SNEGSKA (reference sequence). The CDR3 consists of 11 residues. CDR3 protein: CSAGQNSPLHF. The CDR3 DNA follows: TGCAGTGCCGGACAGAATTCACCCCTCCACTTT.

V gene TRBV20-1 combines with J gene TRBJ1-2; TRBD1 matches at 7 bases. Unmatched junction bases numbered 11, after V lost 3 bases and J lost 4 bases. Germline V lookup: CDR1 DFQATT, CDR2 SNEGSKA (reference sequence). This CDR3 comprises 15 residues. The CDR3 loop reads CSARGDSQGVYGYTF. The DNA for the CDR3 is TGCAGTGCTAGGGGGGACAGCCAAGGAGTCTATGGCTACACCTTC.

Concerning this clonotype: A much larger clone lies a single base off, so this may be a read error. This sequence joins TRBV7-6 and TRBJ2-1; 9 bases fit TRBD2. Germline CDR1 SGHVS, CDR2 FNYEAQ. The CDR3 sequence is 16 residues long. The trim removed 4 bases at V and 4 bases at J, leaving 8 bases unmatched. CDR3 loop: CASSSEVLAGYNEQFF. CDR3 bases: TGTGCCAGCAGCTCAGAGGTCCTAGCGGGATACAATGAGCAGTTCTTC.

In this sample, this clonotype turned up many times. The CDR3 spells CASSMGARNEQFF. The CDR3 nucleotides read TGTGCCAGTAGTATGGGGGCCCGCAATGAGCAGTTCTTC. The chain is built from TRBV19 and TRBJ2-1; D possibly corresponds to TRBD1 (6 bases). In germline, CDR1 is LNHDA, CDR2 SQIVND (reference sequence). The V gene lost 3 bases and the J gene lost 6 bases, with 9 bases spanning the gap. The length of the CDR3 is 13 residues.

The rearrangement links TRBV18 to TRBJ1-1, with D maybe TRBD1 (6 bases). CDR1 and CDR2 from the germline V gene are KGHSH and LQKENI. V lost 1 base, J lost 3 bases, and 12 bases lay in between. The CDR3 extends over 15 amino acids. CDR3 coding DNA: TGTGCCAGCTCACCACTCAGGGGTCGGGACACTGAAGCTTTCTTT. Its protein product is CASSPLRGRDTEAFF.

This clonotype was recorded at least ten times. The V and J genes are TRBV5-1 and TRBJ2-5; 7 nucleotides agree with TRBD2. Losses at the gene ends were 6 bases for V and 5 bases for J; bases not matched to a gene: 10. Germline CDR1 reads SGHRS; CDR2 reads YFSETQ. This CDR3 comprises 14 residues. The CDR3 sequence: CASTPAGTMETQYF. The CDR3 region has the DNA TGCGCCAGCACCCCTGCGGGGACTATGGAGACCCAGTACTTC.

This chain connects TRBV7-9 to TRBJ1-2; D unresolved. V shed 5 bases and J shed 2 bases, with 15 bases lying between them. The CDR3 consists of 15 residues. In germline, CDR1 is SEHNR, CDR2 FQNEAQ (reference sequence). CDR3: CASSPHPKGNYGYTF. The CDR3 bases are TGTGCCAGCAGCCCCCACCCTAAGGGAAACTATGGCTACACCTTC.

This clonotype showed up just a few times. The chain employs TRBV27 and TRBJ2-7, with a tentative D call TRBD2 (6 bases). Germline V gene sequence: CDR1 MNHEY, CDR2 SMNVEV (reference sequence). The ends were cut back, 5 bases at V and 7 bases at J, with 15 bases in the middle. The CDR3 length is 13 residues. The CDR3 is CASSQGLGREQYF. In DNA, the CDR3 is TGTGCCAGCAGTCAGGGACTGGGACGAGAGCAGTACTTC.

V gene TRBV30 combines with J gene TRBJ1-1; the D is unclear. Germline lookup yields CDR1 GTSNPN and CDR2 SVGIG (reference sequence). The CDR3 totals 13 residues. Trimming stripped 5 bases from V and 5 bases from J, with 15 bases between. The CDR3 here is CAWEPGLGTEAFF. The CDR3 DNA reads as TGTGCCTGGGAACCGGGATTAGGAACTGAAGCTTTCTTT.

This clonotype was detected many times. The V gene is TRBV2, the J gene TRBJ2-2; D tentatively reads TRBD1 or TRBD2 (5 bases each). The CDR3 consists of 14 residues. Germline CDR1 is SNHLY and CDR2 is FYNNEI. Trimming left V 6 bases short and J 2 bases short, with 10 bases between. CDR3 DNA sequence: TGTGCCAGCAGGCCGGGGCCTAACACCGGGGAGCTGTTTTTT. Its translation: CASRPGPNTGELFF.

This clonotype was seen repeatedly, ten times or more. The chain employs TRBV10-1 and TRBJ2-5, with unresolved D. Trimming pared 2 bases from V and 5 bases from J, leaving 6 bases between. Germline V CDR1 and CDR2: WNHNN, SYGVQD (reference sequence). CDR3 length: 12 amino acids. The CDR3, as DNA: TGCGCCAGCAGTGAGACGGGCGAGACCCAGTACTTC. Translated, it gives CASSETGETQYF.

The chain combines TRBV12-3 or TRBV12-4 with TRBJ2-3, with D possibly TRBD1 on 6 matching bases. CDR3 size: 19 residues. The germline V and J ends were trimmed by 6 bases and 0 bases, with 25 bases remaining between them. Here the CDR3 DNA reads TGTGCCAGCAGCCAACATTGGGGGTTGTCAGGGACAAGCACAGATACGCAGTATTTT. This gives the protein CASSQHWGLSGTSTDTQYF.

The rearrangement uses TRBV12-5 and TRBJ2-5, with D possibly TRBD2 on 7 matching bases. The germline V gene has CDR1 LGHNT and CDR2 FRNRAP. This CDR3 comprises 15 residues. Deletions cut 1 base from V and 4 bases from J, with 13 bases between. The CDR3 reads CASGLGVGGLETQYF. For the CDR3, the DNA is TGTGCTAGTGGTTTGGGGGTCGGGGGGCTAGAGACCCAGTACTTC.

This clonotype was detected only a few times. The V gene is TRBV7-2, the J gene TRBJ2-1; 13 bases are a match to TRBD2. V dropped 5 bases and J dropped 8; count of bases not matched to a gene: 12. The CDR3 loop spans 17 amino acids. Germline V gene lookup returns CDR1 SGHTA and CDR2 FQGNSA. The CDR3 DNA reads as TGTGCCAGCAGCCTATCGACTAGCGGGGGGCGGGGCGATGAGCAGTTCTTC. It codes for CASSLSTSGGRGDEQFF.

The sample holds a few counts of this clonotype. This chain connects TRBV7-2 to TRBJ2-7, with a possible D match to TRBD2 (5 bases). The CDR3 extends over 13 amino acids. V was pared by 3 bases and J by 5 bases, with 11 bases between. The germline gives CDR1 SGHTA, CDR2 FQGNSA. The CDR3 nucleotides read TGTGCCAGCAGCTTCCGGGGAAAGGACGAGCAGTACTTC. This translates into CASSFRGKDEQYF.

This clonotype was seen many times. The chain links TRBV29-1 to TRBJ2-2, with D uncertain. Germline values: CDR1 SQVTM, CDR2 ANQGSEA. V was pared by 0 bases and J by 3 bases, with 11 bases between. There are 15 residues in the CDR3. CDR3 residues: CSVEDPLGDTGELFF. DNA of the CDR3: TGCAGCGTTGAAGATCCCTTGGGTGACACCGGGGAGCTGTTTTTT.

This chain uses TRBV20-1 with TRBJ1-1; the match to TRBD1 covers 8 bases. This CDR3 spans 13 amino acids. After removal of 5 bases from V and 3 bases from J, the junction contained 5 bases not matched to a gene. Germline V gene sequence: CDR1 DFQATT, CDR2 SNEGSKA (reference sequence). The DNA of the CDR3 is TGCAGTGCTTACCAGGGGGCGGACACTGAAGCTTTCTTT. This sequence encodes CSAYQGADTEAFF.

This clonotype was seen only a few times. The rearrangement joins TRBV9 to TRBJ2-4; 10 bases agree with TRBD1. The V segment lost 3 bases and the J segment 5 bases; nucleotides outside the gene matches: 2. Germline CDR1 SGDLS, CDR2 YYNGEE. The CDR3 runs 14 residues. The CDR3 protein is CASSGGQGENIQYF. The CDR3 coding sequence is TGTGCCAGCAGCGGAGGACAGGGGGAAAACATTCAGTACTTC.

Only one count was recorded for this clonotype. This chain links TRBV4-1 with TRBJ2-1; 8 nucleotides align to TRBD2. Trimming took 0 bases from V and 10 from J; bases not matched to a gene: 8. CDR3 length: 15 residues. Germline lookup yields CDR1 MGHRA and CDR2 YSYEKL. The CDR3 sequence is CASSQDPQRGTEQFF. CDR3 DNA: TGCGCCAGCAGCCAAGATCCCCAGCGGGGGACAGAGCAGTTCTTC.

The chain links TRBV3-1 to TRBJ1-1, with a tentative D call TRBD1 (5 bases). The germline V gene has CDR1 LGHDT and CDR2 YNNKEL (reference sequence). The CDR3 runs to 14 residues. V lost 1 base to trimming and J lost 5 bases, with 11 bases between them. The DNA for the CDR3 is TGTGCCAGCAGCCAAGGACCGACAGTGACTGAAGCTTTCTTT. Translated: CASSQGPTVTEAFF.

This clonotype was recorded a few times. The chain couples TRBV30 to TRBJ2-2; no clear D gene. The CDR3 spans 14 residues. Germline CDR1 is GTSNPN and CDR2 is SVGIG (reference sequence). The V end was cut by 3 bases, the J end by 0 bases, with 8 bases between. The CDR3 DNA reads TGTGCCTGGAGATCTCCTGCGAACACCGGGGAGCTGTTTTTT. This encodes CAWRSPANTGELFF.

This clonotype was found many times. The V gene is TRBV9, the J gene TRBJ1-5; a possible D gene is TRBD1 (6 bases). The CDR3 loop spans 14 amino acids. With 2 bases removed from V and 7 bases from J, the gap between germline ends came to 13 bases. Germline CDR1 SGDLS, CDR2 YYNGEE. CDR3 DNA sequence: TGTGCCAGCAGCGTGGGGGGCGCGGGACAGCCCCAGCATTTT. Protein: CASSVGGAGQPQHF.

The chain recombines TRBV5-1 with TRBJ2-2; TRBD1 aligns across 8 bases. This CDR3 spans 14 amino acids. J lost 4 bases, V lost 7 bases, and 6 bases had no gene match. Germline V gene lookup returns CDR1 SGHRS and CDR2 YFSETQ. CDR3 sequence reads: CASGQGAPTGELFF. The CDR3 DNA follows: TGCGCCAGCGGTCAGGGGGCGCCCACCGGGGAGCTGTTTTTT.

This clonotype was picked up a small number of times. The rearrangement uses TRBV4-1 and TRBJ2-5; TRBD1 is a possible D gene (7 bases). Between the trimmed V and J ends, which lost 0 bases and 4 bases, there was a span of 12 bases. This CDR3 comprises 15 residues. In germline, CDR1 is MGHRA, CDR2 YSYEKL. The CDR3 DNA reads TGCGCCAGCAGCCAAGACCCAGGGGGGACAGAGACCCAGTACTTC. Amino acids: CASSQDPGGTETQYF.

This clonotype has at least ten counts. The chain uses TRBV24-1 and TRBJ2-3, with D unclear. Looked up from germline, CDR1 is KGHDR and CDR2 is SFDVKD. The CDR3 length is 13 residues. Trimming pared 0 bases from V and 2 bases from J, leaving 2 bases between. CDR3 coding DNA: TGTGCCACCAGTGATTTGTACACAGATACGCAGTATTTT. Translated, it gives CATSDLYTDTQYF.